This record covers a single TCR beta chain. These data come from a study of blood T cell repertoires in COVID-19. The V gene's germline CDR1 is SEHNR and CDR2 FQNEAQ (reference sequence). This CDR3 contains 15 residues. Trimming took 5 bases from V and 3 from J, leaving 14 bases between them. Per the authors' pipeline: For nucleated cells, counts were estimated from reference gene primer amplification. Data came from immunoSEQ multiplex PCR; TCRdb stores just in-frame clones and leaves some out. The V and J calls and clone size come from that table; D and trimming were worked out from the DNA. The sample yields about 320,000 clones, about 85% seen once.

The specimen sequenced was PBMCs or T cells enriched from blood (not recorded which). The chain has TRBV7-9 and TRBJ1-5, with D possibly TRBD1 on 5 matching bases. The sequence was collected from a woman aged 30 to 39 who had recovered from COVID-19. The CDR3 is CASSLQGDTNQPQHF. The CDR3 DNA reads TGTGCCAGCAGCCTTCAGGGTGACACCAATCAGCCCCAGCATTTT.